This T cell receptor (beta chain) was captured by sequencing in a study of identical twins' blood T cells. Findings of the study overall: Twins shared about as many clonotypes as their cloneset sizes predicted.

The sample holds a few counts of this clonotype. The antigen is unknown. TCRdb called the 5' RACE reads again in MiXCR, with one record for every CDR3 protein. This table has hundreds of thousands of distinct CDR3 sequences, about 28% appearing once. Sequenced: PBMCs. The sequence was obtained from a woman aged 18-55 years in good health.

The CDR3 region has the DNA TGCAGTGCCAAACGACAGCGCCAAGAGACCCAGTACTTC. Protein product: CSAKRQRQETQYF. J is TRBJ2-5 and V is TRBV20-1; D may be TRBD1 (5 bases). Germline V gene lookup returns CDR1 DFQATT and CDR2 SNEGSKA (reference sequence). The CDR3 loop spans 13 amino acids. The ends were cut back, 6 bases at V and 1 base at J, with 12 bases in the middle.